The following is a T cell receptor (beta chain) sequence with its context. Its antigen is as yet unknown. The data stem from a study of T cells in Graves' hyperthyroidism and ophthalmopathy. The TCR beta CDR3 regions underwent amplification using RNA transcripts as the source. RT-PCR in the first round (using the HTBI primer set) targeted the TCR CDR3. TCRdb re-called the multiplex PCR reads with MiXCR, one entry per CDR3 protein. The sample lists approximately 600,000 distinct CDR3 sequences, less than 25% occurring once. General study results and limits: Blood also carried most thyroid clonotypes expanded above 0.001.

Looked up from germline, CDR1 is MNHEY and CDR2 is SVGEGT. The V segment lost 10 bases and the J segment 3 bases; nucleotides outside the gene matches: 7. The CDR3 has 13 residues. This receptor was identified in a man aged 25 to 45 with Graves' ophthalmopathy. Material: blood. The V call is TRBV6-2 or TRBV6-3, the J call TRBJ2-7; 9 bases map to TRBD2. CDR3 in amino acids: CATRTSANYEQYF. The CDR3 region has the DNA TGTGCCACCCGGACTAGCGCCAACTACGAGCAGTACTTC.